This is a list of T cell receptor beta chains from one sample in a study of T cells in Graves' hyperthyroidism and ophthalmopathy. TCRdb reanalysed the multiplex PCR reads using MiXCR and keeps one entry per CDR3 protein. The table has about 300,000 distinct CDR3 sequences, approximately 18% seen once. The material sequenced was blood. The source is a man aged 45 to 65 with Graves' ophthalmopathy. CDR3s include the opening cysteine and the closing phenylalanine or tryptophan. D genes are given only for firm matches. Clone size is stated in some rows and not others, as once, few, many or a class when expanded.

D gene	V gene	clone size	J gene	CDR3 protein	CDR3 DNA
NA	TRBV27	few	TRBJ1-1	CASSIFPRGTEAFF	TGTGCCAGCAGTATCTTTCCGAGGGGCACTGAAGCTTTCTTT
TRBD2	TRBV29-1	many	TRBJ2-7	CSVLTSGHEQYF	TGCAGCGTTCTGACTAGCGGGCACGAGCAGTACTTC
TRBD1	TRBV29-1	NA	TRBJ1-4	CSVSLDRGRPEWPEKLFF	TGCAGCGTGAGCCTTGACAGGGGGCGCCCGGAATGGCCTGAAAAACTGTTTTTT
TRBD1	TRBV5-1	NA	TRBJ1-6	CASSTGQGHNSPLHF	TGCGCCAGCAGCACAGGACAGGGACATAATTCACCCCTCCACTTT
TRBD2	TRBV30	NA	TRBJ2-7	CACRTSGTLSYEQYF	TGTGCCTGTCGGACTAGCGGGACGCTATCCTACGAGCAGTACTTC
TRBD2	TRBV28	many	TRBJ2-1	CASSLLSGSLYNEQFF	TGTGCCAGCAGTTTACTTAGCGGGAGCCTTTACAATGAGCAGTTCTTC
NA	TRBV28	many	TRBJ1-1	CASRDDRTNTEAFF	TGTGCCAGCAGAGATGACAGAACTAACACTGAAGCTTTCTTT
TRBD2	TRBV12-3/TRBV12-4	NA	TRBJ2-7	CASSPRAGLAGVFSGQYF	TGTGCCAGCAGTCCGCGTGCTGGACTAGCGGGAGTTTTTTCCGGGCAGTACTTC
NA	TRBV5-1	NA	TRBJ2-1	CASSLAGCNEQFF	TGCGCCAGCAGCTTGGCGGGCTGCAATGAGCAGTTCTTC
NA	TRBV7-6	few	TRBJ2-1	CASSSGVQPYNEQFF	TGTGCCAGCAGCTCCGGCGTGCAACCCTACAATGAGCAGTTCTTC
TRBD2	TRBV7-9	NA	TRBJ2-1	CASSLAAGGSTPPHNEQFF	TGTGCCAGCAGCTTAGCAGCGGGAGGATCAACCCCCCCCCACAATGAGCAGTTCTTC
NA	TRBV3-1	many	TRBJ2-7	CASQGRYEQYF	TGTGCCAGTCAGGGGAGATACGAGCAGTACTTC
NA	TRBV6-5	many	TRBJ2-7	CASSYPRGAGAYEQYF	TGTGCCAGCAGTTACCCCAGGGGGGCGGGAGCCTACGAGCAGTACTTC
NA	TRBV20-1	few	TRBJ2-2	CSASRVGSTGELFF	TGCAGTGCTAGTAGGGTCGGAAGCACCGGGGAGCTGTTTTTT
TRBD1	TRBV20-1	many	TRBJ1-5	CSALRGGTGDQPQHF	TGCAGTGCCCTCAGGGGGGGGACGGGGGATCAGCCCCAGCATTTT
TRBD2	TRBV24-1	many	TRBJ2-3	CATSDLGLAGEETDTQYF	TGTGCCACCAGTGATCTCGGACTAGCGGGAGAGGAGACAGATACGCAGTATTTT
NA	TRBV5-1	NA	TRBJ2-2	CASSLVGQASNTGELFF	TGCGCCAGCAGCTTGGTAGGTCAGGCCTCGAACACCGGGGAGCTGTTTTTT
NA	TRBV15	few	TRBJ1-5	CATSRDMGGNQPQHF	TGTGCCACCAGCAGAGATATGGGTGGCAATCAGCCCCAGCATTTT
TRBD2	TRBV6-1	many	TRBJ2-1	CASSALAGIYNEQFF	TGTGCCAGCAGTGCCCTAGCGGGAATTTACAATGAGCAGTTCTTC
TRBD2	TRBV7-9	many	TRBJ2-1	CAAMTTSPKSSYNEQFF	TGTGCTGCTATGACGACTAGCCCCAAAAGCTCCTACAATGAGCAGTTCTTC
NA	TRBV20-1	few	TRBJ2-3	CSAHPRAMSTDTQYF	TGCAGTGCTCACCCCAGGGCCATGAGCACAGATACGCAGTATTTT
NA	TRBV28	NA	TRBJ2-2	CASSLWGMGGELFF	TGTGCCAGCAGTTTGTGGGGGATGGGCGGGGAGCTGTTTTTT
TRBD1	TRBV18	few	TRBJ1-1	CASSPLPTGGPNTEAFF	TGTGCCAGCTCACCACTCCCGACAGGGGGTCCGAACACTGAAGCTTTCTTT
TRBD2	TRBV24-1	NA	TRBJ2-1	CATGGGSYNEQFF	TGTGCCACCGGGGGGGGGAGCTACAATGAGCAGTTCTTC
NA	TRBV2	many	TRBJ2-3	CASSSRLQTPPDTQYF	TGTGCCAGCAGTTCCAGACTACAGACACCCCCAGATACGCAGTATTTT
TRBD1	TRBV5-6	NA	TRBJ2-1	CASSLRDRPQFF	TGTGCCAGCAGCCTACGGGACAGACCGCAGTTCTTC
TRBD1	TRBV2	NA	TRBJ1-6	CASILTGDSPLHF	TGTGCCAGCATCTTGACAGGGGACTCACCCCTCCACTTT
NA	TRBV9	NA	TRBJ2-2	CASSANSNTGELFF	TGTGCCAGCAGCGCAAATTCGAACACCGGGGAGCTGTTTTTT
TRBD1	TRBV6-1	few	TRBJ1-4	CASRPGTAFGEKLFF	TGTGCCAGCAGACCGGGGACAGCCTTTGGTGAAAAACTGTTTTTT
TRBD2	TRBV11-2	once	TRBJ2-7	CASSLVVASGSYEQYF	TGTGCCAGCAGCTTAGTTGTGGCTAGCGGGAGCTACGAGCAGTACTTC
TRBD1	TRBV28	few	TRBJ1-5	CASTPLGTGNQPQHF	TGTGCCAGCACCCCCCTCGGGACAGGAAATCAGCCCCAGCATTTT
TRBD1	TRBV5-6	once	TRBJ1-2	CASSLGTGRDTF	TGTGCCAGCAGCTTGGGGACAGGGCGCGACACCTTC
TRBD2	TRBV29-1	few	TRBJ2-3	CSVAGLAGDTQYF	TGCAGCGTTGCCGGACTAGCAGGGGATACGCAGTATTTT
NA	TRBV18	few	TRBJ2-7	CASSQTGSHEQYF	TGTGCCAGCTCACAAACCGGGAGCCACGAGCAGTACTTC
TRBD1	TRBV5-1	many	TRBJ2-7	CASSWGPGQTNEQYF	TGCGCCAGCAGTTGGGGGCCGGGACAGACGAACGAGCAGTACTTC
TRBD1	TRBV30	many	TRBJ1-1	CAWSGTGGWTEAFF	TGTGCCTGGAGTGGGACAGGGGGATGGACTGAAGCTTTCTTT
NA	TRBV12-3/TRBV12-4	NA	TRBJ1-1	CASSLLARTAEAFF	TGTGCCAGCAGTTTATTAGCACGGACAGCAGAAGCTTTCTTT
NA	TRBV19	few	TRBJ2-7	CARRGGRNEQYF	TGTGCCCGCCGGGGAGGAAGGAACGAGCAGTACTTC
TRBD2	TRBV10-2	few	TRBJ2-1	CASSEGWVSGSLSYNEQFF	TGCGCCAGCAGTGAGGGTTGGGTTAGCGGGAGTTTATCCTACAATGAGCAGTTCTTC
TRBD2	TRBV7-2	many	TRBJ2-1	CASRGSTSVDEQFF	TGTGCCAGCAGAGGCTCAACTAGCGTCGATGAGCAGTTCTTC
TRBD2	TRBV28	NA	TRBJ2-1	CASSYGRAGNEQFF	TGTGCCAGCAGTTACGGGAGGGCCGGAAATGAGCAGTTCTTC
NA	TRBV5-1	NA	TRBJ2-7	CASRRDPYSYEQYF	TGCGCCAGCAGACGGGACCCCTACTCCTACGAGCAGTACTTC
TRBD2	TRBV20-1	many	TRBJ2-7	CSARVSGRTPGSEQYF	TGCAGTGCTAGAGTGAGCGGGAGGACCCCTGGGAGCGAGCAGTACTTC
TRBD1	TRBV6-1	many	TRBJ1-6	CASGDSRASPLHF	TGTGCCAGCGGGGACAGTCGGGCGTCACCCCTCCACTTT
NA	TRBV19	few	TRBJ2-3	CASSNSFLTDTQYF	TGTGCCAGTAGTAACAGTTTCCTCACAGATACGCAGTATTTT
NA	TRBV25-1	NA	TRBJ2-6	CASSGQDSGANVLTF	TGTGCCAGCAGTGGGCAGGACTCTGGGGCCAACGTCCTGACTTTC
TRBD1	TRBV28	many	TRBJ2-7	CASSPMTGPTPEQYF	TGTGCCAGCAGCCCTATGACAGGGCCCACGCCCGAGCAGTACTTC
TRBD2	TRBV5-1	NA	TRBJ2-7	CASSLDGGSGGQYF	TGCGCCAGCAGTTTGGATGGGGGGTCGGGAGGGCAGTACTTC
TRBD2	TRBV4-2	NA	TRBJ2-1	CASSQDAGEWVEQFF	TGTGCCAGCAGCCAAGATGCGGGAGAGTGGGTTGAGCAGTTCTTC
TRBD2	TRBV12-3/TRBV12-4	many	TRBJ2-3	CASSTSGNTDTQYF	TGTGCCAGCAGTACTAGCGGGAACACAGATACGCAGTATTTT
NA	TRBV20-1	many	TRBJ1-5	CSANALVDQPQHF	TGCAGTGCTAACGCCCTGGTCGATCAGCCCCAGCATTTT
TRBD1	TRBV5-6	many	TRBJ1-1	CASSFDRGGTEAFF	TGCGCCAGCAGCTTCGACAGGGGAGGGACTGAAGCTTTCTTT
NA	TRBV18	NA	TRBJ2-7	CASSPGARVWRESSYEQYF	TGTGCCAGCTCACCCGGGGCAAGAGTTTGGAGGGAGTCCTCCTACGAGCAGTACTTC
NA	TRBV24-1	many	TRBJ2-1	CATSDPRGLNEQFF	TGTGCCACCAGTGATCCGCGGGGGCTGAATGAGCAGTTCTTC
NA	TRBV7-3	few	TRBJ2-6	CASSPGSLSYSGANVLTF	TGTGCCAGCAGCCCCGGGTCTTTGAGTTACTCTGGGGCCAACGTCCTGACTTTC